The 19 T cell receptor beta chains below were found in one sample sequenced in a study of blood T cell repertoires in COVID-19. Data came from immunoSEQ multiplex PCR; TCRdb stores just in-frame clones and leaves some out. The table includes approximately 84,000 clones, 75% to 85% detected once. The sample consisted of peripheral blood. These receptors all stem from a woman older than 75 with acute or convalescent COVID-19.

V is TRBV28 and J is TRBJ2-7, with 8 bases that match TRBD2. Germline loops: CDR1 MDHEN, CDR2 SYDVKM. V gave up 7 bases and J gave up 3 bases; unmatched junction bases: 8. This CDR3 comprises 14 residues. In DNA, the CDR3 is TGTGCCAGCAACGGGGGGGCGGGCCACTACGAGCAGTACTTC. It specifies CASNGGAGHYEQYF.

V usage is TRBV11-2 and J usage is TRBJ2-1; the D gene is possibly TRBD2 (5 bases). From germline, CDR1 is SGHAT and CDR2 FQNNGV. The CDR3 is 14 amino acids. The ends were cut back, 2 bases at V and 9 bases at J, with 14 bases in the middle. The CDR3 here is CASSLYQAEVEQFF. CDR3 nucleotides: TGTGCCAGCAGCTTATATCAGGCGGAGGTTGAGCAGTTCTTC.

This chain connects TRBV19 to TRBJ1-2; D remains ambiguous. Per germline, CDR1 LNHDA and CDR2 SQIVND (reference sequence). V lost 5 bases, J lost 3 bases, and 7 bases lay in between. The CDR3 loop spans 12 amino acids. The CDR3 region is CASSAADYGYTF. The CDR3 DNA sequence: TGTGCCAGTAGTGCGGCAGACTATGGCTACACCTTC.

For the CDR3, the DNA is TGTGCCATCAGTGAGTTGGCGGAACAAGAGACCCAGTACTTC. Protein sequence: CAISELAEQETQYF. The chain joins TRBV10-3 to TRBJ2-5; D unresolved. V was trimmed by 1 base and J by 2 bases, leaving 8 bases between them. The CDR3 spans 14 residues. Germline-derived CDR1 and CDR2 are ENHRY and SYGVKD.

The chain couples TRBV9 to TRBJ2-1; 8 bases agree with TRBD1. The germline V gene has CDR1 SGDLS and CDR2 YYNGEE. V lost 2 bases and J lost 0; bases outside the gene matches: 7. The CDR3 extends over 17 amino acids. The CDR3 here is CASSVGTGLSSYNEQFF. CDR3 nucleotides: TGTGCCAGCAGCGTGGGGACAGGCCTAAGCTCCTACAATGAGCAGTTCTTC.

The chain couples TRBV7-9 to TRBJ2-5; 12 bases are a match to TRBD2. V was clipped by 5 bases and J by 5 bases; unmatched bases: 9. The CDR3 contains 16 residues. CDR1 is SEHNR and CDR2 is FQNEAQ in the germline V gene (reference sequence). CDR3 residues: CASSPRLAGVGETQYF. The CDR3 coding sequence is TGTGCCAGCAGCCCTAGACTAGCGGGAGTGGGGGAGACCCAGTACTTC. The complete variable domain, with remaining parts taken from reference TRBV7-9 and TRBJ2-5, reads DTGVSQNPRHKITKRGQNVTFRCDPISEHNRLYWYRQTLGQGPEFLTYFQNEAQLEKSRLLSDRFSAERPKGSFSTLEIQRTEQGDSAMYLCASSPRLAGVGETQYFGPGTRLLVL.

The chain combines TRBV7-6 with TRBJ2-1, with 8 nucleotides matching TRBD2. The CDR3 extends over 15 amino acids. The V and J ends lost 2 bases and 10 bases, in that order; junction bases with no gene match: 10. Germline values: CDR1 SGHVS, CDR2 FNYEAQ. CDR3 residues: CASSLFSGGRREQFF. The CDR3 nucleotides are TGTGCCAGCAGCTTATTTTCTGGCGGGAGGCGGGAGCAGTTCTTC.

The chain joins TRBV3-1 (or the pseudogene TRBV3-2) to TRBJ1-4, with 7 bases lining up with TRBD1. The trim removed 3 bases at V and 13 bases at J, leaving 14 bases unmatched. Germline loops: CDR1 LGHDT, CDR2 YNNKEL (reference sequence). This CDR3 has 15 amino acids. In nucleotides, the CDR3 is TGTGCCAGCAGCCAGCCCTCAGGGGGGTATTTTCGACTGTTTTTT. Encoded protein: CASSQPSGGYFRLFF.

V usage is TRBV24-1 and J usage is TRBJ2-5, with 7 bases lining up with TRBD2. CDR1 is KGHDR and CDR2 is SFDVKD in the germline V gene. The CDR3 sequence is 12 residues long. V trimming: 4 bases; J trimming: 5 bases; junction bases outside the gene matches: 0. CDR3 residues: CATSDGGETQYF. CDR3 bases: TGTGCCACCAGTGACGGGGGGGAGACCCAGTACTTC.

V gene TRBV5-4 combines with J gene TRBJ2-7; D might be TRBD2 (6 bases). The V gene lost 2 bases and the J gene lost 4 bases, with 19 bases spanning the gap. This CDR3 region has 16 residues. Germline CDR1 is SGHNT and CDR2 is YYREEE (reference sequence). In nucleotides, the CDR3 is TGTGCCAGCAGCTTCGGCGGGGCGGGGACTTCTTACGAGCAGTACTTC. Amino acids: CASSFGGAGTSYEQYF.

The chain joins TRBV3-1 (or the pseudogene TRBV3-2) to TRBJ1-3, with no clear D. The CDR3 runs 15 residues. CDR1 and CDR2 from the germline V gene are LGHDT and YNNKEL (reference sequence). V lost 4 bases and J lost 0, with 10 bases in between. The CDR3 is CASSLNELSGNTIYF. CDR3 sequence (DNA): TGTGCCAGCAGCCTAAATGAGCTCTCTGGAAACACCATATATTTT.

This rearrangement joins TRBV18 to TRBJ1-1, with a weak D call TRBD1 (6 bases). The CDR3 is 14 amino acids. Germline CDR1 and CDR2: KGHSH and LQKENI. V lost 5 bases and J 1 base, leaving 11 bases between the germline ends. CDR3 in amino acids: CASSILDRNTEAFF. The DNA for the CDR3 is TGTGCCAGCTCAATCCTGGACAGGAACACTGAAGCTTTCTTT.

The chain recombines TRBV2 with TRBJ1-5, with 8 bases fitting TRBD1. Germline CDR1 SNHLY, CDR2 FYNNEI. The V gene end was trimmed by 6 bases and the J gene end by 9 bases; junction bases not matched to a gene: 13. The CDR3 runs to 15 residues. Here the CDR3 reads CASRAGTGSGGPQHF. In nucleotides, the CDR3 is TGTGCCAGCAGGGCCGGGACAGGATCCGGTGGGCCCCAGCATTTT. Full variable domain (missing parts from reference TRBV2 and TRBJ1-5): EPEVTQTPSHQVTQMGQEVILRCVPISNHLYFYWYRQILGQKVEFLVSFYNNEISEKSEIFDDQFSVERPDGSNFTLKIRSTKLEDSAMYFCASRAGTGSGGPQHFGDGTRLSIL.

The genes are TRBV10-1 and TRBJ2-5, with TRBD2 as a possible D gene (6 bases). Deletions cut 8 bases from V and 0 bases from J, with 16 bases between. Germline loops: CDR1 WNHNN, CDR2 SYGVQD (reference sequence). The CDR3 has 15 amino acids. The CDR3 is CASGPSDPYQETQYF. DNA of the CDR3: TGCGCCAGCGGCCCTAGCGACCCTTACCAAGAGACCCAGTACTTC.

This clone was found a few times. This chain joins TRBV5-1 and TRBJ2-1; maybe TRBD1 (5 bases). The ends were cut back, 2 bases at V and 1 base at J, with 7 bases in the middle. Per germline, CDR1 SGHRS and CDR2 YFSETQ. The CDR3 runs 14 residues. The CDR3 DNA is TGCGCCAGCAGCTTTGGGGCTTCCTACAATGAGCAGTTCTTC. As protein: CASSFGASYNEQFF.

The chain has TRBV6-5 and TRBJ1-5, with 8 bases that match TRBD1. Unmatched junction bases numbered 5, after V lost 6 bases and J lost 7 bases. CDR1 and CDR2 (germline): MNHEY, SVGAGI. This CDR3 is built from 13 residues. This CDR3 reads CASRETGVQPQHF. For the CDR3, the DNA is TGTGCCAGCAGGGAGACAGGGGTCCAGCCCCAGCATTTT.

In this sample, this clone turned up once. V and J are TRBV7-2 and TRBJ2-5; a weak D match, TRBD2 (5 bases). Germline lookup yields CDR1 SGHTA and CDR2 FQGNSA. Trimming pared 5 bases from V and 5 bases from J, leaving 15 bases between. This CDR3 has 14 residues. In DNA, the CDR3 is TGTGCCAGCAGCCAAGGGTTACGGGGTGAGACCCAGTACTTC. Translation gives CASSQGLRGETQYF.

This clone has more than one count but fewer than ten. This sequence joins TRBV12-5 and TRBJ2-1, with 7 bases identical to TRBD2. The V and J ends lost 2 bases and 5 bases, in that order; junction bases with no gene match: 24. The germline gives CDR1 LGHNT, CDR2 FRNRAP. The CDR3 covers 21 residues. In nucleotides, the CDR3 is TGTGCTAGTGGTTTGTTCCGACTAGCATATGGGGAGGTGGCAGGGAACAATGAGCAGTTCTTC. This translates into CASGLFRLAYGEVAGNNEQFF.

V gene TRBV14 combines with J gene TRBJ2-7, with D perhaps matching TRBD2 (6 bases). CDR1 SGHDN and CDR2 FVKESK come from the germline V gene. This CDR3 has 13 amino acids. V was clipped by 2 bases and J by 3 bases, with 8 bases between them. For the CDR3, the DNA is TGTGCCAGCAGCCAACTCGGGGGCTACGAGCAGTACTTC. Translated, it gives CASSQLGGYEQYF.